The clone carrying this T cell receptor beta chain was detected a few times. Its antigen is still unknown. The data were obtained in a study of beta chain features in type 1 diabetes. Overall study results and limits: Type 1 diabetes patients had TCRB CDR3s that were shorter (moderately but significantly so) in all four CD4+ subsets.

The germline gives CDR1 SGDLS, CDR2 YYNGEE. This CDR3 comprises 15 residues. The ends lost 0 bases at V and 6 bases at J; junction bases unmatched: 1. As every portion of the isolated RNA was reverse transcribed, the sequencing read expressed TCRB transcripts. Clones were read by immunoSEQ multiplex PCR, and TCRdb kept only the in-frame ones, dropping some. This table holds hundreds of thousands of clones, roughly an eighth found once. The TCR originated in a young man with type 1 diabetes. The specimen was naive CD4+ T cells from blood. The chain couples TRBV9 to TRBJ2-1; 12 nucleotides match TRBD1. The CDR3 region is CASSVVGQGANEQFF. DNA for the CDR3: TGTGCCAGCAGCGTAGTGGGACAGGGGGCCAATGAGCAGTTCTTC. Together with reference TRBV9 and TRBJ2-1, the CDR3 gives the full variable domain: DSGVTQTPKHLITATGQRVTLRCSPRSGDLSVYWYQQSLDQGLQFLIQYYNGEERAKGNILERFSAQQFPDLHSELNLSSLELGDSALYFCASSVVGQGANEQFFGPGTRLTVL.